This T cell receptor (beta chain) was sequenced in a study of cytomegalovirus exposure and HLA in healthy donors. This CDR3 comprises 13 residues. Trimming shortened V by 6 bases and J by 3 bases, and 8 bases separated the two germline ends. Germline loops: CDR1 MDHEN, CDR2 SYDVKM. Amplification used 60 Vbeta primers and 13 Jbeta primers. TCRdb keeps only in-frame clones here, not all; method: immunoSEQ multiplex PCR. Counted here are 95,000 to 100,000 clones, roughly 70% occurring once; the ten biggest clones make up 10%. The TCR originated in a man aged 45-65 years in good health and CMV-seronegative. The sequenced material came from PBMCs. The chain combines TRBV28 with TRBJ1-4, with a tentative D call TRBD1 (5 bases). The CDR3 nucleotides are TGTGCCAGCAGCCCGACAGCTAATGAAAAACTGTTTTTT. As protein: CASSPTANEKLFF.